The sequence of this TCR beta chain was determined in a study of PD-L1 blockade in urothelial cancer. Study as a whole: Patients' atezolizumab regimen, 1,200 mg intravenously every 3 weeks, began at some point between 2014 and 2015. Analyzed time points were 3 weeks (second dose) and 6 weeks after therapy began.

This sample's time point: pretreatment peripheral blood. Between 1 and 8 samples, pretreatment and on-treatment, were given by each patient. Only in-frame clones appear in the TCRdb table, and some are missing; sequencing was by immunoSEQ multiplex PCR. The table lists roughly 53,000 clones, around nine tenths of them singletons. This receptor was identified in a woman aged 55-70 years with urothelial cancer. This sample comprised PBMCs, obtained around atezolizumab (anti-PD-L1) treatment.

CDR3 sequence: CASSGAGGQETQYF. CDR3 sequence (DNA): TGCGCCAGCAGCGGAGCGGGGGGGCAGGAGACCCAGTACTTC. The rearrangement joins TRBV5-1 to TRBJ2-5; 10 positions agree with TRBD2. The junction had 5 bases not matched to a gene; V was cut back by 4 bases and J by 5 bases. Germline CDR1 reads SGHRS; CDR2 reads YFSETQ. The CDR3 totals 14 residues. The full variable domain, in which reference TRBV5-1 and TRBJ2-5 provide the parts outside the CDR3, is KAGVTQTPRYLIKTRGQQVTLSCSPISGHRSVSWYQQTPGQGLQFLFEYFSETQRNKGNFPGRFSGRQFSNSRSEMNVSTLELGDSALYLCASSGAGGQETQYFGPGTRLLVL.